A selection of T cell receptor beta chains follows, all from one sample in a study of OX40 agonist ivuxolimab in advanced cancers. This table comes from immunoSEQ multiplex PCR, and its TCRdb copy is limited to in-frame clones, with some not included. The data show around 76,000 clones, approximately 95% seen once. The source material was CD4+ or CD8+ T cells sorted from blood, sampled in a trial of the OX40 agonist ivuxolimab. The receptors shown here come from an adult with an advanced solid tumor such as melanoma, head and neck, liver or kidney cancer. CDR3s include the opening cysteine and the closing phenylalanine or tryptophan. D genes are given only for firm matches. Expanded clones are given a class, and other clones once, few, many or no size at all.

V	size	J	D	DNA	CDR3
TRBV7-9	NA	TRBJ2-1	TRBD1	TGTGCCAGCAGGTCATCGGGACAGGTGCTCTACAATGAGCAGTTCTTC	CASRSSGQVLYNEQFF
TRBV19	NA	TRBJ1-4	TRBD1	TGTGCCAGCCTCCAGCACAGGGGGCGTCGAGAAAAACTGTTTTTT	CASLQHRGRREKLFF
TRBV7-7	NA	TRBJ1-4	NA	TGTGCTAGCACCTTGCGATCCAGGGATCTTAATGAAAAACTGTTTTTT	CASTLRSRDLNEKLFF
TRBV11-2	NA	TRBJ2-1	TRBD1	TGTGCCAGCAGGTTACAGGGGGCATCCTACAATGAGCAGTTCTTC	CASRLQGASYNEQFF
TRBV11-1	NA	TRBJ2-1	TRBD2	TGTGCCAGCAGCTCCAAGTCTTTAGCGGGGATCTACAATGAGCAGTTCTTC	CASSSKSLAGIYNEQFF
TRBV6-5	NA	TRBJ1-5	TRBD1	TGTGCCAGCAGTAGGACAGGGGATTTCAATCAGCCCCAGCATTTT	CASSRTGDFNQPQHF
TRBV19	NA	TRBJ1-1	NA	TGTGCCAGTAGTATAGGGACTCTCACTGAAGCTTTCTTT	CASSIGTLTEAFF
TRBV29-1	NA	TRBJ1-2	NA	TGCAGCGCGTTAGGGATTATGAACTATGGCTACACCTTC	CSALGIMNYGYTF
TRBV4-1	NA	TRBJ1-5	TRBD1	TGCGCCAGCAGCCCCGTAGGAGGGGGCGCCTTCAATCAGCCCCAGCATTTT	CASSPVGGGAFNQPQHF
TRBV27	NA	TRBJ1-2	TRBD1	TGTGCCAGCAGTCCATCGACAGGGGTGGCCTATGGCTACACCTTC	CASSPSTGVAYGYTF
TRBV19	NA	TRBJ2-7	NA	TGTGCCAGTAGTATAAGCCTAGCCCGCGAGCAGTACTTC	CASSISLAREQYF
TRBV23-1	NA	TRBJ1-5	NA	TGCGCCAGCAGTCAACCCGAGACGCGGGGACGGGACCAGCCCCAGCATTTT	CASSQPETRGRDQPQHF
TRBV7-2	NA	TRBJ2-5	NA	TGTGCCAGCAGCTTATATGGCGGGGGCGGGACCCAGTACTTC	CASSLYGGGGTQYF
TRBV7-9	NA	TRBJ2-3	TRBD2	TGTGCCAGCAGCTTGGCTAGCGGACGGAGCACAGATACGCAGTATTTT	CASSLASGRSTDTQYF
TRBV6-5	NA	TRBJ2-3	TRBD2	TGTGCCAGCAGTTATGGAGGCGGGGGGCCCCATACGCAGTATTTC	CASSYGGGGPHTQYF
TRBV19	few	TRBJ1-1	NA	TGTGCCAGTAGACCTTGGGCAGGACGCAACACTGAAGCTTTCTTT	CASRPWAGRNTEAFF
TRBV4-1	NA	TRBJ1-4	NA	TGCGCCAGCCGCAGCGTGGGGACAACTAATGAAAAACTGTTTTTT	CASRSVGTTNEKLFF
TRBV5-1	NA	TRBJ2-1	NA	TGCGCCAGCAGCAACGGCGGGGCCGTCAATGAGCAGTTCTTC	CASSNGGAVNEQFF